The text below deals with one T cell receptor (beta chain). No antigen is known for it. Sorting based on CD45RO/CCR7/CD25/CD127/CD95/CD27 separated CD4+ naive, central memory, regulatory and stem cell-like memory cells. Expressed TCRB transcripts were sequenced after all isolated RNA was converted to cDNA. TCRdb keeps only in-frame clones here, not all; method: immunoSEQ multiplex PCR. There are 60,000 to 75,000 clones in the sample; more than 45% occur only once, and around 0.72% lies in the top ten. This sample was taken from a study of beta chain features in type 1 diabetes. Study as a whole: The study found patients and healthy donors alike in age, gender and cell yields. Whole-study findings and limits: Type 1 diabetes patients showed fewer insertions and more deletions at VDJ junctions. All four CD4+ subsets from Type 1 diabetes patients carried moderately but significantly shorter TCRB CDR3s.

The V gene end was trimmed by 3 bases and the J gene end by 4 bases; junction bases not matched to a gene: 2. Per the germline V gene, CDR1 is LNHDA and CDR2 is SQIVND (reference sequence). This CDR3 has 14 amino acids. The V call is TRBV19, the J call TRBJ2-4; 8 nucleotides agree with TRBD2. The sequence came from a young man with type 1 diabetes. What was sequenced was central memory CD4+ T cells from blood. The CDR3 spells CASSIIAGKNIQYF. In DNA, the CDR3 is TGTGCCAGTAGTATCATAGCGGGGAAAAACATTCAGTACTTC.